The subject of this entry is one T cell receptor beta chain. Its antigen is still unknown. The data were obtained in a study of vaccination effects on CD4 cells after COVID-19. Antigen-specific CD4+ T cells were expanded with viral peptide pools in the ViraFEST assay before sequencing. After more than 9 days in culture, the CD4+ T cells were isolated. Participants each got two BNT162b2 or mRNA-1273 vaccine doses. Supplemented with approximately 10 IU/ml IL-2 and around 10 ug/ml peptides, more than 1.5 million PBMC per well were kept in culture. Libraries were prepared by immunoSEQ multiplex PCR; TCRdb keeps only in-frame clonotypes and omits some of them. The sample has tens of thousands of clones, roughly 73% seen once. Deletions cut 2 bases from V and 4 bases from J, with 12 bases between. Germline assignment: CDR1 SGHTA and CDR2 FQGNSA. This CDR3 has 14 amino acids.

This clonotype originated in a human donor who received a COVID-19 vaccine. The sample was CD4+ T cells from PBMCs cultured with HCoV-229E spike peptides, taken after COVID-19 vaccination. V usage is TRBV7-2 and J usage is TRBJ2-7, with a possible D match to TRBD1 (6 bases). DNA of the CDR3: TGTGCCAGCAGCTTAATGTCAGGGGTTTACGAGCAGTACGTC. Its protein product is CASSLMSGVYEQYV.